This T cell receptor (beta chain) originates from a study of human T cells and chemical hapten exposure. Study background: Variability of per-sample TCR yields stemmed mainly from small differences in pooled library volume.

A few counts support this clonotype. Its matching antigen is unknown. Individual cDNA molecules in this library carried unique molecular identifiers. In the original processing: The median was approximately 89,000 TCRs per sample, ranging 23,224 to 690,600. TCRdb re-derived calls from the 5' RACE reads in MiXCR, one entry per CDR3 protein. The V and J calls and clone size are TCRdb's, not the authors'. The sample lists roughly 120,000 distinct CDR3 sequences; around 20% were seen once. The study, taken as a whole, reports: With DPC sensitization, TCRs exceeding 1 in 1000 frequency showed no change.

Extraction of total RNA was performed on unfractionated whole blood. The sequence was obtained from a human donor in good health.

CDR3 residues: CASSVDADTQYF. The CDR3 DNA reads TGTGCCAGCAGCGTAGATGCAGATACGCAGTATTTT. V gene TRBV9 combines with J gene TRBJ2-3; no clear D gene. This CDR3 region has 12 residues. V was pared by 0 bases and J by 4 bases, with 3 bases between. Germline V lookup: CDR1 SGDLS, CDR2 YYNGEE.